This T cell receptor (beta chain) stems from a study of human T cells and chemical hapten exposure (dated by TCRdb to the early 2020s). Study-level background: Libraries were combined into a pool for sequencing, and differences in TCR yield between samples came mainly from small differences in library volumes within the pool. For every blood RNA sample, sequencing covered both the TCR alpha and TCR beta chains. In alopecia patients, the study followed how the peripheral blood TCR repertoire changed in vivo over primary and secondary sensitization to diphenylcyclopropenone (DPC), a hapten.

The time point label on this specimen signifies: healthy volunteer bleed at 2 weeks. Total RNA was extracted from unfractionated whole blood collected in Tempus Blood RNA tubes. As TCR sequencing controls, five healthy volunteers were used, with blood taken at day 0, 2 weeks and 6 weeks. On this clonotype itself: What antigen it recognizes has not been identified. Per-base qualities were not stored, and no clone one base away is much larger.

To prepare the library, RACE was applied. The reads were generated on a NextSeq 500. During library preparation, unique molecular identifiers were attached to individual cDNA molecules so that TCRs could be counted in a quantitative, reproducible way. The authors' pipeline ran thus. A median of roughly 98,000 TCRs per sample was observed, with a range of about 23,224 to 750,000. V, J and CDR3 annotation of the TCR reads was carried out using the Decombinator software suite. To make PS versus PT1 abundance plots, every sample was subsampled to the same number of TCRs (28,000). TCRs were defined as expanded if absent before sensitization and observed at least eight times at the 2-week time point. Using fastp at Q25 and MiXCR, TCRdb reprocessed the public reads and kept productive beta chains. Each record represents a unique CDR3 protein, reported with the most common genes and DNA among its rows. The V and J calls were determined by TCRdb, not by the authors. Counted in this sample were 75,000 to 100,000 distinct CDR3 sequences; 8.5% to 9% of them appeared once. The ten largest clones take up 2.5% to 3.5% of the sample.

Overall study outcomes, separate from this receptor: DPC sensitization did not change how many TCRs were above 1 in 1000 frequency, and no evidence was found of alterations in global repertoire structure. After repeated subsampling, the strength of the expansion versus patch-test correlation and the threshold at which it became significant changed.

Reading the germline V gene gives CDR1 MNHEY and CDR2 SVGEGT. V lost 6 bases and J lost 4 bases, and the count of bases not matched to a germline gene is 10. The CDR3 goes from the cysteine to the phenylalanine over 17 residues. Here the CDR3 DNA is all that survives: 51 bases in frame from base 1. Source material: whole blood. This sequence was found in a female donor in good health. Some clones in this sample may be carry-over from other donors' samples. In this chain, TRBV6-2 or TRBV6-3 is recombined with TRBJ2-3; TRBD2 lines up with 13 middle nucleotides. The CDR3 reads as follows: CASSPGLAGASADTQYF. The nucleotide sequence is TGTGCCAGCAGCCCCGGACTAGCGGGAGCGAGTGCAGATACGCAGTATTTT.